Ten or more counts support the clone carrying this T cell receptor beta chain. Preparation of the TCRbeta library used unique molecular identifiers. From the PCR reads, TCRdb called clonotypes with MiXCR, one entry per CDR3 protein. The top ten hold around 6% of the sample, which has over 200,000 distinct CDR3 sequences, about 9.2% seen once. CDR1 and CDR2 from the germline V gene are SGDLS and YYNGEE. With V trimmed by 1 base and J by 8 bases, 8 bases remained unmatched. The CDR3 runs 16 residues. This entry comes from a study of T-cell reconstitution after alpha-beta-depleted transplantation in children.

The clonotype comes from a human donor who donated a stem cell graft to a child with acute lymphoblastic leukemia. The sequenced sample was PBMCs from the stem cell graft donor, obtained from the stem cell graft. The rearrangement uses TRBV9 and TRBJ2-1, with 11 bases matching TRBD2. In nucleotides, the CDR3 is TGTGCCAGCAGCGTATTGAGTAGCGGGGGGGCCGATGAGCAGTTCTTC. Amino acids: CASSVLSSGGADEQFF.